This T cell receptor beta chain was retrieved from a study of blood T cell repertoires in COVID-19. As for the study in general: From the United States, Italy and Spain came samples of acute and convalescent COVID-19. T cells, B-cell-depleted T cells, or PBMCs provided the cDNA or gDNA that served as material.

Trimming left V 5 bases short and J 7 bases short, with 9 bases between. There are 12 residues in the CDR3. In the study's own analysis: The authors estimated nucleated cell counts from reference gene primer amplification. Repertoires were generated with immunoSEQ multiplex PCR, while TCRdb's copy carries only in-frame clones and drops some. V, J and clone size derive from that table, while D and trimming were established from the DNA sequence. The sample contains 190,000 or so clones, approximately 88% of which appear only once. The count of this clone is one. The sequenced material came from peripheral blood. This receptor was obtained from a man aged 40-49 years with acute or convalescent COVID-19. The chain links TRBV12-3 or TRBV12-4 to TRBJ2-1; unclear D gene. The CDR3 loop is CASSPGKNEQFF. The CDR3 region has the DNA TGTGCCAGCAGTCCGGGTAAGAATGAGCAGTTCTTC.